The 20 T cell receptor beta chains below all came from one sample that was sequenced in a study of cytomegalovirus exposure and HLA in healthy donors. This PCR relied on a set of 60 Vbeta primers and 13 Jbeta primers. Profiling relied on immunoSEQ multiplex PCR, and the TCRdb table lists in-frame clones only, not all of them. The sample includes 150,000 or so clones, roughly 79% of them seen just once. Source material: PBMCs. The receptors were gathered from a man in his forties or fifties in good health and CMV-seronegative.

The genes are TRBV7-8 and TRBJ2-7; perhaps TRBD1 as D (5 bases). This CDR3 spans 15 amino acids. Germline CDR1 SGHVS, CDR2 FQNEAQ. V was clipped by 2 bases and J by 1 base, with 12 bases between them. The CDR3 reads CASSLRADSSYEQYF. The CDR3 nucleotides read TGTGCCAGCAGCTTAAGGGCCGACAGTTCCTACGAGCAGTACTTC. Combining the CDR3 with reference TRBV7-8 and TRBJ2-7 gives the whole variable domain GAGVSQSPRYKVAKRGQDVALRCDPISGHVSLFWYQQALGQGPEFLTYFQNEAQLDKSGLPSDRFFAERPEGSVSTLKIQRTQQEDSAVYLCASSLRADSSYEQYFGPGTRLTVT.

The chain couples TRBV27 to TRBJ2-1; TRBD1 matches 9 bases. The germline V gene has CDR1 MNHEY and CDR2 SMNVEV (reference sequence). Germline trimming cut 5 bases from V and 7 bases from J; bases unmatched to any gene: 12. The CDR3 length is 16 residues. The CDR3 coding sequence is TGTGCCAGCAGTCATCTTACAGGGGGCGCCCCGAATGAGCAGTTCTTC. Translation: CASSHLTGGAPNEQFF.

The chain links TRBV6-1 to TRBJ1-1, with a weak D call TRBD1 (6 bases). CDR3 length: 14 residues. V shed 7 bases and J shed 4 bases, with 16 bases lying between them. Looked up from germline, CDR1 is MNHNS and CDR2 is SASEGT. The DNA for the CDR3 is TGTGCCAGCACCTCACAGGGTCCGAGCACTGAAGCTTTCTTT. Translation: CASTSQGPSTEAFF.

This chain connects TRBV5-1 to TRBJ2-1; 11 bases align to TRBD2. Trimming at V came to 1 base and at J to 9 bases, leaving 6 bases not matched to a gene. The CDR3 has 15 residues. CDR1 and CDR2 (germline): SGHRS, YFSETQ. The CDR3, as DNA: TGCGCCAGCAGCTTGCCTAGCGGGAGGTCTGGTGAGCAGTTCTTC. It codes for CASSLPSGRSGEQFF.

This chain joins TRBV11-3 and TRBJ2-5, with TRBD2 identical over 11 bases. In germline, CDR1 is SGHNT, CDR2 YENEEA. Losses at the gene ends were 5 bases for V and 5 bases for J; bases not matched to a gene: 7. This CDR3 is 15 amino acids long. The CDR3, as DNA: TGTGCCAGCAGCATCGGACTAGCGGGTTGGGAGACCCAGTACTTC. Protein sequence: CASSIGLAGWETQYF.

The gene calls are TRBV19 and TRBJ1-1; D possibly corresponds to TRBD1 (5 bases). The V gene's germline CDR1 is LNHDA and CDR2 SQIVND (reference sequence). This CDR3 comprises 13 residues. Trimming took off 6 bases at V and 7 bases at J, with 15 bases between the two ends. CDR3 coding DNA: TGTGCCAGTAGATCCCAGGGTCCGCGTGAAGCTTTCTTT. Its translation: CASRSQGPREAFF.

The CDR3 reads CASSLGRDSLWEQFF. In nucleotides, the CDR3 is TGTGCCAGCAGCTTAGGCCGGGACTCCCTTTGGGAGCAGTTCTTC. This chain joins TRBV7-9 and TRBJ2-1, with D tentatively TRBD2 (6 bases). The V and J ends lost 1 base and 10 bases respectively, with 17 bases between them. The germline V gene has CDR1 SEHNR and CDR2 FQNEAQ (reference sequence). The CDR3 runs 15 residues. Filled out from reference TRBV7-9 and TRBJ2-1, the complete variable domain reads DTGVSQNPRHKITKRGQNVTFRCDPISEHNRLYWYRQTLGQGPEFLTYFQNEAQLEKSRLLSDRFSAERPKGSFSTLEIQRTEQGDSAMYLCASSLGRDSLWEQFFGPGTRLTVL.

This clone has only a few counts. The genes are TRBV30 and TRBJ1-1, with TRBD1 matching over 9 bases. There are 14 residues in the CDR3. Germline loops: CDR1 GTSNPN, CDR2 SVGIG (reference sequence). Trimming cost V 3 bases and J 4 bases; bases outside gene matches: 6. CDR3 loop: CAWSRQGGGTEAFF. In DNA, the CDR3 is TGTGCCTGGAGCCGACAGGGGGGTGGCACTGAAGCTTTCTTT.

The chain joins TRBV5-1 to TRBJ2-2; TRBD1 might be the D (5 bases). Trimming took 0 bases from V and 4 from J, leaving 10 bases between them. The V gene's germline CDR1 is SGHRS and CDR2 YFSETQ. This CDR3 is 15 amino acids long. In DNA, the CDR3 is TGCGCCAGCAGCTTGGTGGGGCAGAGCACCGGGGAGCTGTTTTTT. This sequence encodes CASSLVGQSTGELFF.

The J gene is TRBJ2-2, the V gene TRBV19, with a weak D call TRBD1 (6 bases). V shed 1 base and J shed 2 bases, with 8 bases lying between them. The CDR3 has 15 residues. CDR1 is LNHDA, CDR2 SQIVND, per germline (reference sequence). In DNA form, the CDR3 reads TGTGCCAGTAGTATAGGACAGGACAACACCGGGGAGCTGTTTTTT. Its protein is CASSIGQDNTGELFF.

This sequence joins TRBV29-1 and TRBJ1-5, with D tentatively TRBD1 (6 bases). This CDR3 has 16 residues. Germline loops: CDR1 SQVTM, CDR2 ANQGSEA. Between the trimmed V and J ends, which lost 5 bases and 2 bases, there was a span of 19 bases. CDR3 DNA sequence: TGCAGCGTTTTCTACCCCGATAACAGGGGCAATCAGCCCCAGCATTTT. Translating gives CSVFYPDNRGNQPQHF.

CDR3 residues: CASSLALSPAGGPEYEQYV. Written as DNA, the CDR3 is TGTGCCAGCAGCTTAGCATTGAGCCCAGCGGGAGGGCCGGAGTACGAGCAGTACGTC. This sequence joins TRBV7-9 and TRBJ2-7; TRBD2 matches 10 bases. Per the germline V gene, CDR1 is SEHNR and CDR2 is FQNEAQ (reference sequence). The CDR3 has 19 residues. Unmatched junction bases numbered 15, after V lost 0 bases and J lost 4 bases.

The chain has TRBV6-1 and TRBJ1-3; maybe TRBD1 (5 bases). The V gene's germline CDR1 is MNHNS and CDR2 SASEGT. Trimming took off 3 bases at V and 2 bases at J, with 14 bases between the two ends. The CDR3 runs to 16 residues. The DNA of the CDR3 is TGTGCCAGCAGTGAGAGGAGGGGAATCGCTGGAAACACCATATATTTT. This gives the protein CASSERRGIAGNTIYF.

This clone was counted between two and nine times. The chain carries TRBV6-5 and TRBJ2-2; no clear D. The V end lost 5 bases, the J end lost 4 bases, and 11 bases lay between the germline ends. This CDR3 region has 14 residues. Per germline, CDR1 MNHEY and CDR2 SVGAGI. The CDR3 DNA follows: TGTGCCAGCAGTGAGTTCGCACGCACCGGGGAGCTGTTTTTT. This codes for CASSEFARTGELFF.

The genes are TRBV6-6 and TRBJ1-4, with unresolved D. V was clipped by 6 bases and J by 8 bases, with 19 bases between them. From germline, CDR1 is MNHNY and CDR2 SVGAGI (reference sequence). The CDR3 length is 15 residues. CDR3 nucleotides: TGTGCCAGCAGATCCTCCTGGGTGTCAGGAGAAAAACTGTTTTTT. Translated, it gives CASRSSWVSGEKLFF.

Turning to this clone: An end of the junction differs from the germline gene, which may be a read error. J is TRBJ2-1 and V is TRBV7-9; 9 positions agree with TRBD2. This CDR3 is 17 amino acids long. CDR1 SEHNR and CDR2 FQNEAQ come from the germline V gene (reference sequence). Here the CDR3 DNA reads TGTTCCAGCAGCTTACCGCTAGCGGGACCCTCCGGCAATGAGCAGTTCTTC. This translates into CSSSLPLAGPSGNEQFF.

The sample holds a few counts of this clone. V usage is TRBV19 and J usage is TRBJ2-7; TRBD1 is a possible D gene (7 bases). CDR3 length: 15 residues. Germline V gene lookup returns CDR1 LNHDA and CDR2 SQIVND (reference sequence). Trimming took 2 bases from V and 3 from J, leaving 14 bases between them. DNA of the CDR3: TGTGCCAGTAGTATACAGGGGGGAAAAGACTACGAGCAGTACTTC. It codes for CASSIQGGKDYEQYF.

The gene calls are TRBV27 and TRBJ2-5; TRBD2 might be the D (7 bases). The CDR3 covers 13 residues. In germline, CDR1 is MNHEY, CDR2 SMNVEV (reference sequence). V was trimmed by 3 bases and J by 4 bases, leaving 9 bases between them. CDR3 protein: CASSFGGRETQYF. DNA of the CDR3: TGTGCCAGCAGTTTCGGGGGGCGAGAGACCCAGTACTTC.

The genes are TRBV7-3 and TRBJ1-1; D may be TRBD1 (6 bases). Trimming removed 5 bases at V and 2 bases at J, with 12 bases between. CDR1 SGHTA and CDR2 FQGTGA come from the germline V gene. The CDR3 runs 14 residues. This CDR3 is CASSQGGSNTEAFF. In nucleotides, the CDR3 is TGTGCCAGCAGCCAAGGGGGTTCTAACACTGAAGCTTTCTTT.

The chain is built from TRBV6-6 and TRBJ2-5; 7 bases agree with TRBD1. The J call may be faulty, since TRBJ2-7 better matches the DNA end. CDR1 and CDR2 (germline): MNHNY, SVGAGI (reference sequence). The CDR3 length is 14 residues. CDR3 loop: CASSYSPTGNEQYF. The CDR3 coding sequence is TGTGCCAGCAGTTACTCTCCGACAGGGAACGAGCAGTACTTC.